This entry lists 28 T cell receptor beta chains sequenced from one sample in a study of T cell responses to AZD1222 COVID-19 vaccine. Sequenced by immunoSEQ multiplex PCR; TCRdb stores in-frame clones only, minus some. The sample includes roughly 100,000 clones, approximately 84% of them seen just once. The sequenced sample was peripheral blood, obtained on day 0 of AZD1222 vaccination. These receptors all stem from an adult in good health.

This sequence joins TRBV7-9 and TRBJ1-1; TRBD1 matches 7 bases. Trimming cost V 10 bases and J 1 base; bases outside gene matches: 6. There are 13 residues in the CDR3. The germline gives CDR1 SEHNR, CDR2 FQNEAQ (reference sequence). CDR3 region: CAITQGRNTEAFF. In DNA form, the CDR3 reads TGTGCCATAACACAGGGGAGGAACACTGAAGCTTTCTTT.

The chain links TRBV11-2 to TRBJ2-1; D gene ambiguous. The CDR3 runs 11 residues. The germline gives CDR1 SGHAT, CDR2 FQNNGV. V was cut by 1 base and J by 9 bases, with 4 bases left in between. CDR3 region: CASSLGLEQFF. Here the CDR3 DNA reads TGTGCCAGCAGCTTAGGCCTTGAGCAGTTCTTC. The full variable domain, completed using reference TRBV11-2 and TRBJ2-1, is EAGVAQSPRYKIIEKRQSVAFWCNPISGHATLYWYQQILGQGPKLLIQFQNNGVVDDSQLPKDRFSAERLKGVDSTLKIQPAKLEDSAVYLCASSLGLEQFFGPGTRLTVL.

V gene TRBV7-3 combines with J gene TRBJ1-1, with D possibly matching TRBD1 (5 bases). The CDR3 runs to 15 residues. V was cut by 5 bases and J by 2 bases, with 15 bases left in between. CDR1 is SGHTA, CDR2 FQGTGA, per germline. The CDR3 region is CASSTGGNHNTEAFF. CDR3 sequence (DNA): TGTGCCAGCAGCACAGGAGGCAACCACAACACTGAAGCTTTCTTT.

The chain's CDR3 is CASSQGGTGNGYTF. The CDR3 DNA sequence: TGTGCCAGCAGCCAGGGGGGCACGGGAAACGGCTACACCTTC. The rearrangement links TRBV28 to TRBJ1-2; TRBD1 aligns across 7 bases. Unmatched junction bases numbered 12, after V lost 6 bases and J lost 8 bases. Germline assignment: CDR1 MDHEN and CDR2 SYDVKM. This CDR3 contains 14 residues.

The V and J genes are TRBV7-2 and TRBJ2-7; TRBD2 aligns across 8 bases. The germline V gene encodes CDR1 SGHTA and CDR2 FQGNSA. Germline trimming cut 5 bases from V and 2 bases from J; bases unmatched to any gene: 11. The CDR3 totals 16 residues. The CDR3 region is CASSNAPGGGPYEQYV. CDR3 bases: TGTGCCAGCAGCAACGCCCCCGGGGGGGGACCCTACGAGCAGTACGTC.

In this sample, this clone turned up once. V is TRBV7-9 and J is TRBJ1-2; D unresolved. CDR1 and CDR2 (germline): SEHNR, FQNEAQ (reference sequence). Between the trimmed V and J ends, which lost 5 bases and 7 bases, there was a span of 14 bases. The CDR3 consists of 13 residues. The CDR3 sequence is CASSPVRPGGYTF. In DNA, the CDR3 is TGTGCCAGCAGCCCGGTGCGGCCGGGTGGCTACACCTTC. The variable domain in full, with the rest retrieved from reference TRBV7-9 and TRBJ1-2, is DTGVSQNPRHKITKRGQNVTFRCDPISEHNRLYWYRQTLGQGPEFLTYFQNEAQLEKSRLLSDRFSAERPKGSFSTLEIQRTEQGDSAMYLCASSPVRPGGYTFGSGTRLTVV.

V usage is TRBV28 and J usage is TRBJ2-7; D call uncertain. Germline CDR1 and CDR2: MDHEN and SYDVKM. The CDR3 totals 12 residues. Trimming shortened V by 4 bases and J by 0 bases, and 4 bases separated the two germline ends. The CDR3 sequence: CASSSSSYEQYV. CDR3 nucleotide sequence: TGTGCCAGCAGTTCCAGCTCCTACGAGCAGTACGTC.

The V call is TRBV3-1 (or the pseudogene TRBV3-2), the J call TRBJ2-2; TRBD2 aligns across 8 bases. CDR3 length: 16 residues. With V trimmed by 6 bases and J by 1 base, 7 bases remained unmatched. The germline V gene encodes CDR1 LGHDT and CDR2 YNNKEL (reference sequence). CDR3 sequence: CASRRGTSVNTGELFF. CDR3 in DNA: TGTGCCAGCAGGCGAGGGACTAGTGTGAACACCGGGGAGCTGTTTTTT.

This clone was detected only a few times. In the same sample, other DNA sequences code for this CDR3. CDR3 in amino acids: CASSSQGGTEAFF. The DNA for the CDR3 is TGTGCCAGCAGTTCACAGGGTGGCACTGAAGCTTTCTTT. The chain uses TRBV7-9 and TRBJ1-1, with D perhaps matching TRBD1 (6 bases). The ends were cut back, 6 bases at V and 4 bases at J, with 12 bases in the middle. The CDR3 has 13 residues. The germline V gene encodes CDR1 SEHNR and CDR2 FQNEAQ (reference sequence).

Only one count was recorded for this clone. The V gene is TRBV5-1, the J gene TRBJ2-3; 13 nucleotides align to TRBD2. The CDR3 consists of 16 residues. Looked up from germline, CDR1 is SGHRS and CDR2 is YFSETQ. The V segment lost 3 bases and the J segment 2 bases; nucleotides outside the gene matches: 3. The CDR3 sequence: CASSWGTSGTTDTQYF. Written as DNA, the CDR3 is TGCGCCAGCAGCTGGGGGACTAGCGGGACCACAGATACGCAGTATTTT.

The genes are TRBV6-5 and TRBJ1-4, with 7 bases identical to TRBD1. The CDR3 has 12 residues. The V and J ends lost 10 bases and 8 bases, in that order; junction bases with no gene match: 7. CDR1 is MNHEY and CDR2 is SVGAGI in the germline V gene. The CDR3 DNA reads as TGTGCCAATGACAGGGACAAGGAAAAACTGTTTTTT. Amino acids: CANDRDKEKLFF.

The table lists this clone with a few counts. This chain joins TRBV6-6 and TRBJ1-5, with D possibly TRBD1 on 5 matching bases. The CDR3 runs to 20 residues. The ends were cut back, 5 bases at V and 6 bases at J, with 32 bases in the middle. CDR1 is MNHNY, CDR2 SVGAGI, per germline (reference sequence). The CDR3, as DNA: TGTGCCAGCAGTCGGAGGAGCCTCGCTGGTAAGATGGGACTGATTCAGCCCCAGCATTTT. Translating it yields CASSRRSLAGKMGLIQPQHF.

The chain uses TRBV3-1 (or the pseudogene TRBV3-2) and TRBJ2-4; no definite D call. Germline CDR1 is LGHDT and CDR2 is YNNKEL (reference sequence). The CDR3 consists of 12 residues. Trimming took 0 bases from V and 6 from J, leaving 3 bases between them. The CDR3 here is CASSQEGNIQYF. Written as DNA, the CDR3 is TGTGCCAGCAGCCAAGAGGGAAACATTCAGTACTTC.

CDR3 in DNA: TGCAGCGTTTGGGCCCCAGCCAAAAACATTCAGTACTTC. It yields the protein CSVWAPAKNIQYF. This chain connects TRBV29-1 to TRBJ2-4, with D unresolved. V was shortened by 5 bases and J by 0 bases, with 8 bases between the two germline ends. The CDR3 sequence is 13 residues long. Per the germline V gene, CDR1 is SQVTM and CDR2 is ANQGSEA.

The rearrangement links TRBV12-3 or TRBV12-4 to TRBJ1-5; D not certain. There are 13 residues in the CDR3. Trimming pared 6 bases from V and 0 bases from J, leaving 6 bases between. The CDR3 region is CASSGYSNQPQHF. DNA for the CDR3: TGTGCCAGCAGCGGCTATAGCAATCAGCCCCAGCATTTT.

V gene TRBV5-1 combines with J gene TRBJ2-3; TRBD2 is a possible D gene (6 bases). Germline V lookup: CDR1 SGHRS, CDR2 YFSETQ. Trimming took 6 bases from V and 5 from J, leaving 16 bases between them. The CDR3 has 14 amino acids. The CDR3 DNA reads TGCGCCAGCACCCTTGCAGCGGGCAAAGATACGCAGTATTTT. Translated, it gives CASTLAAGKDTQYF.

V usage is TRBV29-1 and J usage is TRBJ1-3; D gene unclear. In germline, CDR1 is SQVTM, CDR2 ANQGSEA. The CDR3 extends over 14 amino acids. V was trimmed by 0 bases and J by 4 bases, leaving 10 bases between them. The CDR3 sequence: CSVEDPGFGNTIYF. The CDR3 nucleotides are TGCAGCGTTGAAGATCCGGGGTTCGGAAACACCATATATTTT.

The chain links TRBV4-1 to TRBJ1-6; D is unclear. The V gene lost 6 bases and the J gene lost 10 bases, with 16 bases spanning the gap. This CDR3 contains 14 residues. Germline V gene lookup returns CDR1 MGHRA and CDR2 YSYEKL. This CDR3 reads CASSLGPVASPLHF. CDR3 bases: TGCGCCAGCAGTTTAGGTCCGGTCGCGTCACCCCTCCACTTT.

V is TRBV2 and J is TRBJ2-7, with 8 bases matching TRBD1. Germline loops: CDR1 SNHLY, CDR2 FYNNEI. V shed 6 bases, J shed 8 bases, and the junction held 9 bases outside the gene matches. The CDR3 runs 13 residues. CDR3 DNA sequence: TGTGCCAGCAGGGACAGGGAAAGGTGGCAGCAGTACGTC. Translation: CASRDRERWQQYV.

This chain connects TRBV10-3 to TRBJ1-2, with D perhaps matching TRBD1 (5 bases). CDR3 size: 12 residues. Germline-derived CDR1 and CDR2 are ENHRY and SYGVKD. The V end lost 10 bases, the J end lost 8 bases, and 17 bases lay between the germline ends. CDR3 region: CATGVQASGYTF. The CDR3 DNA is TGTGCCACGGGGGTACAGGCTTCCGGCTACACCTTC.

The genes are TRBV7-9 and TRBJ2-3; 8 bases match TRBD2. The CDR3 is 16 residues long. The germline CDR1 and CDR2 sequences are SEHNR and FQNEAQ (reference sequence). Trimming at V came to 5 bases and at J to 2 bases, leaving 9 bases not matched to a gene. The CDR3 nucleotides read TGTGCCAGCAGCACCCTAACTAGCGGAGTCACAGATACGCAGTATTTT. Its protein product is CASSTLTSGVTDTQYF.

The V and J genes are TRBV21-1 and TRBJ1-6. TRBV21-1 is marked as a pseudogene. The CDR3 covers 14 residues. This CDR3 reads CASSSGPFRAPLHF. CDR3 bases: TGTGCCAGCAGCTCCGGACCGTTTCGGGCACCCCTCCACTTT.

The chain couples TRBV28 to TRBJ2-7, with TRBD2 identical over 8 bases. This CDR3 is 17 amino acids long. The J segment lost 6 bases and the V segment lost 3 bases, leaving 16 bases of the junction unmatched. From germline, CDR1 is MDHEN and CDR2 SYDVKM. The CDR3 sequence is CASSFPPRVAGILEQYF. As DNA, the CDR3 is TGTGCCAGCAGTTTCCCGCCCAGGGTAGCGGGAATCCTCGAGCAGTACTTC.

CDR3 sequence reads: CASSLGAPGGKLFF. The CDR3 nucleotides read TGTGCCAGCAGTTTAGGCGCGCCTGGGGGGAAACTGTTTTTT. The chain couples TRBV27 to TRBJ1-4, with D perhaps matching TRBD1 (5 bases). Germline V gives CDR1 MNHEY, CDR2 SMNVEV (reference sequence). Trimming pared 2 bases from V and 11 bases from J, leaving 15 bases between. The CDR3 is 14 amino acids.

The rearrangement uses TRBV5-8 and TRBJ1-2, with D uncertain. This CDR3 contains 12 residues. Trimming took 9 bases from V and 4 from J, leaving 13 bases between them. The germline V gene encodes CDR1 SGHTS and CDR2 YDEGEE. This chain's CDR3 is CATYSWGYGYTF. The DNA for the CDR3 is TGTGCCACCTACTCATGGGGCTATGGCTACACCTTC.

CDR3 residues: CASSLLETQYF. CDR3 DNA: TGTGCCAGCAGCTTGCTAGAGACCCAGTACTTC. The V call is TRBV5-4, the J call TRBJ2-5; D remains unclear. The germline gives CDR1 SGHNT, CDR2 YYREEE (reference sequence). Trimming stripped 1 base from V and 4 bases from J, with 2 bases between. The CDR3 has 11 residues. Looking up the rest from reference TRBV5-4 and TRBJ2-5 gives the full variable domain: ETGVTQSPTHLIKTRGQQVTLRCSSQSGHNTVSWYQQALGQGPQFIFQYYREEENGRGNFPPRFSGLQFPNYSSELNVNALELDDSALYLCASSLLETQYFGPGTRLLVL.

This sequence joins TRBV4-2 and TRBJ2-7; 9 positions match TRBD2. CDR1 is LGHNA and CDR2 is YNFKEQ in the germline V gene. V lost 5 bases and J lost 0; bases outside the gene matches: 8. This CDR3 comprises 16 residues. For the CDR3, the DNA is TGTGCCAGCAGCTTACTTAGCGGGAGTCACTCCTACGAGCAGTACTTC. This translates into CASSLLSGSHSYEQYF.

V gene TRBV19 combines with J gene TRBJ1-2; 8 nucleotides align to TRBD1. The CDR3 consists of 14 residues. Losses at the gene ends were 4 bases for V and 4 bases for J; bases not matched to a gene: 5. Germline CDR1 is LNHDA and CDR2 is SQIVND (reference sequence). The DNA of the CDR3 is TGTGCCAGTAGTACCGGGACAGGCGCCTATGGCTACACCTTC. Its translation: CASSTGTGAYGYTF.